This T cell receptor (beta chain) was captured in a study of blood T cell repertoires in COVID-19. As for the study in general: Samples came from the United States, Italy and Spain, spanning acute and convalescent COVID-19. In each case, the material was cDNA or gDNA derived from T cells, B-cell-depleted T cells, or PBMCs.

The CDR3 sequence is 17 residues long. CDR1 is SGHRS, CDR2 YFSETQ, per germline. Trimming removed 1 base from V and 0 bases from J, with 16 bases in between. In the study's own analysis: Researchers report that nucleated cell counts were estimated from reference gene primer amplification. Produced via immunoSEQ multiplex PCR; TCRdb's table is partial and in-frame only. V, J and clone size reflect that table, while D and trimming were determined from the DNA. The sample shows roughly 300,000 clones, roughly 88% of them seen only once. The chain carries TRBV5-1 and TRBJ1-1; D not certain. The clonotype originates from a woman aged 45-65 years with acute or convalescent COVID-19. Sequenced material: peripheral blood. CDR3 sequence (DNA): TGCGCCAGCAGCTTGCGGGCTCGAGGGCTAATGAACACTGAAGCTTTCTTT. Its protein product is CASSLRARGLMNTEAFF.